This T cell receptor beta chain was observed in a study of cytomegalovirus exposure and HLA in healthy donors. The CDR3 totals 16 residues. The V gene's germline CDR1 is SGHNT and CDR2 YYREEE (reference sequence). Trimming removed 4 bases from V and 4 bases from J; junction bases left unmatched: 10. The study's findings and limits: Later on, a genetic analysis was performed. It linked a missense variant in DCLRE1C with V- and J-gene trimming of TCR beta. According to the study, 160 or so TCR beta chains were cytomegalovirus-associated.

Concerning this clone itself: Its target is unknown.

PCR employed 60 Vbeta and 13 Jbeta primers. Some clones are missing from TCRdb's copy, which holds only in-frame ones; the method was immunoSEQ multiplex PCR. The sample includes about 150,000 clones, about 80% of them seen just once. The chain couples TRBV5-4 to TRBJ1-1; 10 bases are a match to TRBD1. Sequencing used PBMCs. The TCR comes from a man aged 25 to 40 in good health and CMV-seropositive. In DNA, the CDR3 is TGTGCCAGCAGCAAAATGACGGGACAGGGGAGCACTGAAGCTTTCTTT. It encodes CASSKMTGQGSTEAFF.